Given below is one T cell receptor (beta chain) in context. The antigen is unknown. The sample comes from a study of Ad26.COV2.S vaccination and SARS-CoV-2 variants. The CDR3 is 16 amino acids. The V and J ends lost 2 bases and 6 bases, in that order; junction bases with no gene match: 10. CDR1 is SGHRS, CDR2 YFSETQ, per germline. General study points: Placebo recipients trailed vaccine recipients in spike-specific TCR breadth. Following vaccination, spike-specific CD8+ and CD4+ T cell responses reportedly exhibited substantial breadth.

Profiling relied on immunoSEQ multiplex PCR, and the TCRdb table lists in-frame clones only, not all of them. The profile shows more than 300,000 clones, more than 85% of them singletons. Documented treatment: roughly 19 received Ad26.COV2.S at low or high dose, single or two shots; several received placebo; per-sample allocation not given. The study sampled participants on day 63 after the first vaccine or placebo injection. The rearrangement links TRBV5-1 to TRBJ2-1; 8 nucleotides match TRBD1. The material sequenced was peripheral blood, taken in a trial of Ad26.COV2.S vaccine versus placebo. This receptor was identified in a person aged 18-65 years who received the Ad26.COV2.S COVID-19 vaccine or a placebo. This CDR3 reads CASSFLTGGDGNEQFF. Written as DNA, the CDR3 is TGCGCCAGCAGCTTCCTTACAGGGGGTGATGGCAATGAGCAGTTCTTC.